Presented here are 9 T cell receptor beta chains from one specimen sequenced in a study of blood T cell repertoires in COVID-19. Some clones are missing from TCRdb's copy, which holds only in-frame ones; the method was immunoSEQ multiplex PCR. The profile shows 250,000 to 350,000 clones, 75% to 90% of them singletons. Sequencing was done on a sample of peripheral blood. These receptors were taken from a woman in her 30s with active or convalescent COVID-19.

The J gene is TRBJ2-5, the V gene TRBV7-2, with D perhaps TRBD1 (5 bases). Trimming pared 3 bases from V and 1 base from J, leaving 9 bases between. Germline CDR1 reads SGHTA; CDR2 reads FQGNSA. This CDR3 has 14 residues. The chain's CDR3 is CASSLSQGQETQYF. CDR3 bases: TGTGCCAGCAGCTTGTCGCAGGGCCAAGAGACCCAGTACTTC.

V and J are TRBV19 and TRBJ1-5; 10 nucleotides line up with TRBD1. The V and J ends lost 7 bases and 9 bases, in that order; junction bases with no gene match: 12. Germline V CDR1 and CDR2: LNHDA, SQIVND (reference sequence). This CDR3 comprises 15 residues. CDR3 residues: CASTPDRGFGRPQHF. The CDR3 bases are TGTGCCAGTACCCCGGACAGGGGGTTCGGTAGGCCCCAGCATTTT.

This clone appeared a single time. The rearrangement uses TRBV25-1 and TRBJ1-2, with D tentatively TRBD1 (6 bases). This CDR3 spans 13 amino acids. CDR1 and CDR2 from the germline V gene are MGHDK and SYGVNS. Trimming took 5 bases from V and 8 from J, leaving 15 bases between them. The CDR3 reads CASSFTGFGGYTF. CDR3 coding DNA: TGTGCCAGCAGTTTTACAGGGTTCGGAGGCTACACCTTC.

This clone came up a few times. The gene calls are TRBV2 and TRBJ2-7, with a tentative D call TRBD1 (5 bases). This CDR3 has 17 amino acids. CDR1 SNHLY and CDR2 FYNNEI come from the germline V gene. Trimming removed 8 bases from V and 5 bases from J, with 28 bases in between. The CDR3 sequence: CASSRWGRSNSEDEQYF. In DNA form, the CDR3 reads TGTGCCAGCTCTCGTTGGGGCAGGTCGAACTCCGAGGACGAGCAGTACTTC.

This chain connects TRBV5-1 to TRBJ1-4; a weak D match, TRBD1 (6 bases). Germline CDR1 reads SGHRS; CDR2 reads YFSETQ. CDR3 size: 12 residues. The V gene lost 5 bases and the J gene lost 8 bases, with 10 bases spanning the gap. The CDR3 protein is CASRGGGEKLFF. For the CDR3, the DNA is TGCGCCAGCAGAGGTGGGGGCGAAAAACTGTTTTTT.

The V gene is TRBV20-1, the J gene TRBJ1-1; D ambiguous. The CDR3 length is 11 residues. Trimming removed 2 bases at V and 1 base at J, with 2 bases between. Germline values: CDR1 DFQATT, CDR2 SNEGSKA (reference sequence). CDR3 sequence (DNA): TGCAGTGCTAGACGGAACACTGAAGCTTTCTTT. Protein product: CSARRNTEAFF.

This clone was found a few times. The chain employs TRBV6-5 and TRBJ2-7; 8 nucleotides match TRBD1. The CDR3 has 14 residues. CDR1 is MNHEY and CDR2 is SVGAGI in the germline V gene. The J segment lost 6 bases and the V segment lost 2 bases, leaving 6 bases of the junction unmatched. CDR3 nucleotides: TGTGCCAGCAGTTACGGGCAGACAGGGGTCGAGCAGTACTTC. This codes for CASSYGQTGVEQYF.

The chain carries TRBV5-4 and TRBJ2-3; D remains unclear. Trimming left V 1 base short and J 9 bases short, with 9 bases between. Per germline, CDR1 SGHNT and CDR2 YYREEE (reference sequence). The CDR3 consists of 12 residues. The CDR3 protein is CASSLSVGTQYF. DNA for the CDR3: TGTGCCAGCAGCTTGTCCGTCGGGACGCAGTATTTT.

The chain is built from TRBV19 and TRBJ1-2; D may be TRBD1 (5 bases). The V and J ends lost 3 bases and 4 bases respectively, with 9 bases between them. This CDR3 spans 13 amino acids. Germline V gene lookup returns CDR1 LNHDA and CDR2 SQIVND (reference sequence). The CDR3 here is CASSMGPGYGYTF. The DNA of the CDR3 is TGTGCCAGTAGTATGGGGCCGGGCTATGGCTACACCTTC.